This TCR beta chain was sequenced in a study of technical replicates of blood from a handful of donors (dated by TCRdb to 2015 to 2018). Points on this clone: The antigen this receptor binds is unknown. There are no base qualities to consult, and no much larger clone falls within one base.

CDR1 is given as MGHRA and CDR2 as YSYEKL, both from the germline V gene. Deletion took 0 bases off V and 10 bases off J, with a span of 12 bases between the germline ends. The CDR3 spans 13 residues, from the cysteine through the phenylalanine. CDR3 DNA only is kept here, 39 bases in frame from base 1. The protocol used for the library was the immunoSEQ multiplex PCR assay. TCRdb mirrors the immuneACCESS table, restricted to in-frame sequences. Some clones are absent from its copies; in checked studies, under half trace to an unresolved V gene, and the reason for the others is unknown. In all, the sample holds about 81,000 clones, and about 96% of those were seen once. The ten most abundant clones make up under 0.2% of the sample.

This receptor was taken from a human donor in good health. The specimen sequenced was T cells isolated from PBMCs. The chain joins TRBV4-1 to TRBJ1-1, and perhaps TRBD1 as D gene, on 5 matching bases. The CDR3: CASSQDWGRGAFF. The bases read TGCGCCAGCAGCCAAGACTGGGGGAGGGGAGCTTTCTTT.